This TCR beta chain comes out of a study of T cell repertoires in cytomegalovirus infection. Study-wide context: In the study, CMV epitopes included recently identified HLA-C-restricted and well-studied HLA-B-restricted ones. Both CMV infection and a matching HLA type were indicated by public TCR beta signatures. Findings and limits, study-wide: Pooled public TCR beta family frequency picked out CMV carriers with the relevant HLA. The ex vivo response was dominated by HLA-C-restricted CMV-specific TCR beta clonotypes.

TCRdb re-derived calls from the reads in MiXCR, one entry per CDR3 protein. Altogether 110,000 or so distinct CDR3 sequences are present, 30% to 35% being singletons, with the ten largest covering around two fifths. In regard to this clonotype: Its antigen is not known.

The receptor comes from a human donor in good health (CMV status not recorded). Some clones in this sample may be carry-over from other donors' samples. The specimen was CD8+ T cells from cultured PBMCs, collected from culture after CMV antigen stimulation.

The CDR3 sequence: CASSDGFNTGELFF. CDR3 coding DNA: TGTGCCAGTAGCGACGGCTTCAACACCGGGGAGCTGTTTTTT. The chain recombines TRBV19 with TRBJ2-2; D call uncertain. The CDR3 is made up of 14 amino acids. Trimming stripped 6 bases from V and 2 bases from J, with 10 bases between. Germline values: CDR1 LNHDA, CDR2 SQIVND (reference sequence).